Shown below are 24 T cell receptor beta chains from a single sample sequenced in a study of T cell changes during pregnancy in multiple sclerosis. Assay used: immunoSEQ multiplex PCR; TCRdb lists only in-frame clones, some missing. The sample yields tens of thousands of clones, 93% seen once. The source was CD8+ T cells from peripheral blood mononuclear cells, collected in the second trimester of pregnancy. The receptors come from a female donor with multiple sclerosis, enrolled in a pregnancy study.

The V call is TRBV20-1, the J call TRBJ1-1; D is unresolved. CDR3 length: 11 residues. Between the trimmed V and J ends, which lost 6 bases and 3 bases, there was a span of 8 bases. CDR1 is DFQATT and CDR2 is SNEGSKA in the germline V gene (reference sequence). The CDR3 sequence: CSARGDTEAFF. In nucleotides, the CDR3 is TGCAGTGCCCGGGGAGACACTGAAGCTTTCTTT.

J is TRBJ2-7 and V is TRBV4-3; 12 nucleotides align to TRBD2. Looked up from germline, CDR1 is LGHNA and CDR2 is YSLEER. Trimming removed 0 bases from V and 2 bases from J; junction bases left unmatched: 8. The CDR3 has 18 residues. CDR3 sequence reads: CASSQEALAGGLAYEQYF. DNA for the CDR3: TGCGCCAGCAGCCAAGAGGCACTAGCGGGGGGCCTCGCCTACGAGCAGTACTTC.

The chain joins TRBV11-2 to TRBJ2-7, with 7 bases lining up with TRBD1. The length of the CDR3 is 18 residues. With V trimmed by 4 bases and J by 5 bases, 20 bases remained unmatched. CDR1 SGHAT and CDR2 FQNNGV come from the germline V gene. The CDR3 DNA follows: TGTGCCAGCAGCTCTAGTCTAACCGACAGGGCAAGAATGAACGAGCAGTACTTC. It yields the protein CASSSSLTDRARMNEQYF.

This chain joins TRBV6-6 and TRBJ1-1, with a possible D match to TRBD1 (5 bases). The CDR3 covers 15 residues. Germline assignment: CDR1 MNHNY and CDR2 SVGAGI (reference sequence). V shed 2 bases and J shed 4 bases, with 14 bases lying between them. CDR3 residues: CASSYGGAGFTEAFF. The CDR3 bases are TGTGCCAGCAGTTACGGAGGGGCTGGATTCACTGAAGCTTTCTTT.

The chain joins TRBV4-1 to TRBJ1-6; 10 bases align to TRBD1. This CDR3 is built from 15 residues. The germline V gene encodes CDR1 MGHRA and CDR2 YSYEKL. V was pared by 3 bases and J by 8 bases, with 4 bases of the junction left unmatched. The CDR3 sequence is CASSQGTGADSPLHF. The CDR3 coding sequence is TGCGCCAGCAGCCAGGGGACAGGGGCGGATTCACCCCTCCACTTT.

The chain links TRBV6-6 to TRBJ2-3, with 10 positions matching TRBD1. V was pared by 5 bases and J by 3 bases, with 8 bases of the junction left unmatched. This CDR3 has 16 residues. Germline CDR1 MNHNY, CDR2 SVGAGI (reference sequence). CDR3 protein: CASSPWTGGDTDTQYF. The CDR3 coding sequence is TGTGCCAGCAGTCCATGGACAGGGGGAGATACAGATACGCAGTATTTT.

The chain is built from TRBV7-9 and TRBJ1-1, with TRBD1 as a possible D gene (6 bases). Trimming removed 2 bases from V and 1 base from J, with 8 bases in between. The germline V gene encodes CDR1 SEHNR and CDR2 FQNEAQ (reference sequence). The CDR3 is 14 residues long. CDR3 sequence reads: CASSLWTENTEAFF. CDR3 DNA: TGTGCCAGCAGCTTATGGACAGAGAACACTGAAGCTTTCTTT.

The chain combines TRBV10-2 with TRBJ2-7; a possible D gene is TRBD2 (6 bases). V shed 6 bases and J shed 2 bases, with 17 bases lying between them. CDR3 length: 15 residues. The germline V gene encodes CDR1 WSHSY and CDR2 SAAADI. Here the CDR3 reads CASRSTLAGPYEQYF. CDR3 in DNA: TGCGCCAGCAGGTCTACACTAGCTGGGCCCTACGAGCAGTACTTC.

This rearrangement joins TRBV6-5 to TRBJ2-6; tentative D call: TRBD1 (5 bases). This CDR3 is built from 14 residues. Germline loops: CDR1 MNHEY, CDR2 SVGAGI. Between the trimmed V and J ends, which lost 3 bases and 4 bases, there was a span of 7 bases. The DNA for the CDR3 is TGTGCCAGCAGTTATGGGGCCGGGGCCAACGTCCTGACTTTC. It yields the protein CASSYGAGANVLTF.

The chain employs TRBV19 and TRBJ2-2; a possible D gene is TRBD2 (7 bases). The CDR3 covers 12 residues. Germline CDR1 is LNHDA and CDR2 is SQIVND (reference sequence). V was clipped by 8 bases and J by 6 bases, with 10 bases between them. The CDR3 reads CASSGGPGELFF. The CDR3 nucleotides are TGTGCCAGTTCGGGGGGCCCCGGGGAGCTGTTTTTT.

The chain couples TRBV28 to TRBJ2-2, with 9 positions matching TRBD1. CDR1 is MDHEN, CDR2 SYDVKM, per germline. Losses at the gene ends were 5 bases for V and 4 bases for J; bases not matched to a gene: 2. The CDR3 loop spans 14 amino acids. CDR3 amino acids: CASSGTGPTGELFF. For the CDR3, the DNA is TGTGCCAGCAGTGGGACAGGGCCCACCGGGGAGCTGTTTTTT.

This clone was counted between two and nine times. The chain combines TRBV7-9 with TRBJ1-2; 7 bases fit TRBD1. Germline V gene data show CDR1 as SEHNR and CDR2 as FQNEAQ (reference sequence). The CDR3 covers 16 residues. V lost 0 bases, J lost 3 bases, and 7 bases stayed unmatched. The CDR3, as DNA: TGTGCCAGCAGCTTAGCGCCCCGACAGGGTGACTATGGCTACACCTTC. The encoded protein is CASSLAPRQGDYGYTF.

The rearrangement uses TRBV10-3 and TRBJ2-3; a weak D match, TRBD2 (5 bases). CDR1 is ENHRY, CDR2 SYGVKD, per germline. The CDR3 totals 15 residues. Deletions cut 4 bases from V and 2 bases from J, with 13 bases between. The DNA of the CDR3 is TGTGCCATCAGTGGTACTCGGGGTTCCACAGATACGCAGTATTTT. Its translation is CAISGTRGSTDTQYF.

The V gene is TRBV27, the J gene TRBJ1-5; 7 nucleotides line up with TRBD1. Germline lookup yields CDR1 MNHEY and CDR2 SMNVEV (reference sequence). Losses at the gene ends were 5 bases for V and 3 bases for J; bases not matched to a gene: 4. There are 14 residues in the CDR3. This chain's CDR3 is CASSTGQTNQPQHF. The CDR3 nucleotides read TGTGCCAGCAGTACGGGACAGACCAATCAGCCCCAGCATTTT.

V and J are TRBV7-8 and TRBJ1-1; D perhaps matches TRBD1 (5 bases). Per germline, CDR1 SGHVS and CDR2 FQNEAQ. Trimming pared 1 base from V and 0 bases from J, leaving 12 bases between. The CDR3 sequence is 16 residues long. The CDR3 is CASSLGGGGMNTEAFF. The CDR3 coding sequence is TGTGCCAGCAGCTTAGGGGGGGGAGGGATGAACACTGAAGCTTTCTTT. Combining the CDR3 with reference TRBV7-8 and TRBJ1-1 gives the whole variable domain GAGVSQSPRYKVAKRGQDVALRCDPISGHVSLFWYQQALGQGPEFLTYFQNEAQLDKSGLPSDRFFAERPEGSVSTLKIQRTQQEDSAVYLCASSLGGGGMNTEAFFGQGTRLTVV.

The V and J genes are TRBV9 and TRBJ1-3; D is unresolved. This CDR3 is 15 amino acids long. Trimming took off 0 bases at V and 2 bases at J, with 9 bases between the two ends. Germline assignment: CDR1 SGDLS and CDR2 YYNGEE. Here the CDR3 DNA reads TGTGCCAGCAGCGTAGGAGACACTCCTGGAAACACCATATATTTT. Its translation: CASSVGDTPGNTIYF. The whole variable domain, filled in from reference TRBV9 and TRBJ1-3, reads DSGVTQTPKHLITATGQRVTLRCSPRSGDLSVYWYQQSLDQGLQFLIQYYNGEERAKGNILERFSAQQFPDLHSELNLSSLELGDSALYFCASSVGDTPGNTIYFGEGSWLTVV.

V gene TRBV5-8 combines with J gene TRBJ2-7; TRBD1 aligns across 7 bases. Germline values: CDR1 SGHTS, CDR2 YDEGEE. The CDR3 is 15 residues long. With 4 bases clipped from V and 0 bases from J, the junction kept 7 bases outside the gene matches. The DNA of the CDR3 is TGTGCCAGCAGCCCATTTCGGGACAGCTCCTACGAGCAGTACTTC. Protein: CASSPFRDSSYEQYF.

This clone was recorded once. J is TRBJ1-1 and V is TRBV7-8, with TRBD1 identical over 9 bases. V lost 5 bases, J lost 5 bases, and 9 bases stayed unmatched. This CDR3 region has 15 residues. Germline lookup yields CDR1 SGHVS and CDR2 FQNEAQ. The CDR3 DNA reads TGTGCCAGCAGCCCCTCCGGACAGGGGAGGACTGAAGCTTTCTTT. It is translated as CASSPSGQGRTEAFF. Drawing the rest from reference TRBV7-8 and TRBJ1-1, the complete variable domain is GAGVSQSPRYKVAKRGQDVALRCDPISGHVSLFWYQQALGQGPEFLTYFQNEAQLDKSGLPSDRFFAERPEGSVSTLKIQRTQQEDSAVYLCASSPSGQGRTEAFFGQGTRLTVV.

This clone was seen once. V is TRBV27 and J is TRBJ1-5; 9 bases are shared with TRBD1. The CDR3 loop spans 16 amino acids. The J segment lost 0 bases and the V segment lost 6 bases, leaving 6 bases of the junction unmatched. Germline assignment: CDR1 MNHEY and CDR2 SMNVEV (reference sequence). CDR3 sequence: CASRTGTGLSNQPQHF. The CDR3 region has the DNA TGTGCCAGCAGGACCGGGACAGGGCTTAGCAATCAGCCCCAGCATTTT.

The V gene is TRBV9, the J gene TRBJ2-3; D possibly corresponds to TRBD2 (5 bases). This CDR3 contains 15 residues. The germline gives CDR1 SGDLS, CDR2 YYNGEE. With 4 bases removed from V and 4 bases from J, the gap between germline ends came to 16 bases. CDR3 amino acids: CASSHGESIADTQYF. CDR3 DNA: TGTGCCAGCAGCCACGGGGAGAGTATCGCAGATACGCAGTATTTT.

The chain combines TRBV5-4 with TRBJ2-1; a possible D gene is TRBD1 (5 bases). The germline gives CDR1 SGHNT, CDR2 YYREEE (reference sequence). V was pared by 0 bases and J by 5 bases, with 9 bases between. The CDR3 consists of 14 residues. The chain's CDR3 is CASSLVTGHNEQFF. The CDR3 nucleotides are TGTGCCAGCAGCTTGGTAACAGGCCACAATGAGCAGTTCTTC. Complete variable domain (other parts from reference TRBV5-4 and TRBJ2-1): ETGVTQSPTHLIKTRGQQVTLRCSSQSGHNTVSWYQQALGQGPQFIFQYYREEENGRGNFPPRFSGLQFPNYSSELNVNALELDDSALYLCASSLVTGHNEQFFGPGTRLTVL.

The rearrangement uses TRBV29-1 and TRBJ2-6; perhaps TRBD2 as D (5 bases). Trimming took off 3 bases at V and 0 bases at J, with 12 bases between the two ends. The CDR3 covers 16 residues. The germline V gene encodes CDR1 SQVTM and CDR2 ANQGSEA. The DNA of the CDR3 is TGCAGCGTTGACGGCTACAGCGGCTCTGGGGCCAACGTCCTGACTTTC. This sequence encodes CSVDGYSGSGANVLTF.

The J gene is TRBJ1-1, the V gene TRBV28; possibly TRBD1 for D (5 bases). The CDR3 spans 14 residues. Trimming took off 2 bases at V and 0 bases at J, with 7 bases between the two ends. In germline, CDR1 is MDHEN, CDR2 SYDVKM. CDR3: CASSLAGMNTEAFF. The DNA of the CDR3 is TGTGCCAGCAGTTTAGCAGGGATGAACACTGAAGCTTTCTTT.

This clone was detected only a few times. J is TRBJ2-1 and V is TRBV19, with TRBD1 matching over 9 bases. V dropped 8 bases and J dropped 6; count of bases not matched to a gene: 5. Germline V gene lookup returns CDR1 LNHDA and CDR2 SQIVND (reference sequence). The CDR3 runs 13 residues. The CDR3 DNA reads TGTGCCAGTGCACCGGGACAGGGCAATGAGCAGTTCTTC. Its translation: CASAPGQGNEQFF.